The 10 T cell receptor beta chains reported below all come from one sample, sequenced in a study of blood T cell repertoires in COVID-19. Sequencing was performed with immunoSEQ multiplex PCR; in TCRdb, only in-frame clones are kept and a portion is missing. Among 300,000 to 400,000 clones listed, 70% to 90% were seen once. Material: peripheral blood. The receptors shown here come from a woman aged 55-69 years with COVID-19, enrolled during active disease.

The rearrangement links TRBV10-3 to TRBJ1-5, with 9 nucleotides matching TRBD1. CDR3 length: 15 amino acids. Trimming removed 4 bases from V and 3 bases from J; junction bases left unmatched: 4. Germline-derived CDR1 and CDR2 are ENHRY and SYGVKD. The CDR3 spells CAISARTGDNQPQHF. The CDR3 DNA follows: TGTGCCATCAGTGCAAGGACAGGGGACAATCAGCCCCAGCATTTT.

The rearrangement links TRBV19 to TRBJ1-3, with D maybe TRBD1 (6 bases). CDR3 size: 14 residues. Trimming left V 6 bases short and J 0 bases short, with 9 bases between. CDR1 and CDR2 (germline): LNHDA, SQIVND (reference sequence). The CDR3 loop is CASRDSHSGNTIYF. The CDR3 nucleotides are TGTGCCAGTAGGGACAGCCACTCTGGAAACACCATATATTTT.

This chain joins TRBV7-2 and TRBJ2-2, with no clear D. Germline CDR1 reads SGHTA; CDR2 reads FQGNSA. The CDR3 has 15 amino acids. The V end lost 6 bases, the J end lost 0 bases, and 11 bases lay between the germline ends. The CDR3 sequence is CASRGRGTNTGELFF. For the CDR3, the DNA is TGTGCCAGCAGAGGAAGAGGCACGAACACCGGGGAGCTGTTTTTT.

Only one count was recorded for this clone. This sequence joins TRBV3-1 (or the pseudogene TRBV3-2) and TRBJ2-1; 8 bases match TRBD2. After removal of 6 bases from V and 4 bases from J, the junction contained 8 bases not matched to a gene. The CDR3 is 15 amino acids. Germline CDR1 LGHDT, CDR2 YNNKEL (reference sequence). The CDR3 sequence is CASSPPAGGYNEQFF. CDR3 sequence (DNA): TGTGCCAGCAGTCCCCCTGCGGGGGGATACAATGAGCAGTTCTTC.

This sequence joins TRBV28 and TRBJ2-2, with 7 bases identical to TRBD1. Germline CDR1 is MDHEN and CDR2 is SYDVKM. The CDR3 consists of 15 residues. The J segment lost 6 bases and the V segment lost 5 bases, leaving 9 bases of the junction unmatched. The CDR3, as DNA: TGTGCCAGCAGTGCATCCAAGGGGGCGGCCGGGGAGCTGTTTTTT. Protein product: CASSASKGAAGELFF.

The V gene is TRBV6-5, the J gene TRBJ2-1, with 8 bases lining up with TRBD1. Trimming took 2 bases from V and 7 from J; bases not matched to a gene: 10. This CDR3 has 16 residues. From germline, CDR1 is MNHEY and CDR2 SVGAGI. The CDR3 here is CASSYLLRQGWNEQFF. The CDR3 DNA sequence: TGTGCCAGCAGTTACCTCCTTAGACAGGGGTGGAATGAGCAGTTCTTC.

This chain joins TRBV18 and TRBJ1-2, with D possibly being TRBD1 (6 bases). In germline, CDR1 is KGHSH, CDR2 LQKENI. The length of the CDR3 is 11 residues. Trimming took off 2 bases at V and 11 bases at J, with 9 bases between the two ends. The CDR3 coding sequence is TGTGCCAGCTCACCAGACAGGTCTTACACCTTC. Its protein product is CASSPDRSYTF.

The chain employs TRBV7-8 and TRBJ2-6; D gene uncertain. The CDR3 is 17 amino acids. V dropped 1 base and J dropped 0 bases, with 10 bases sitting between them. CDR1 is SGHVS, CDR2 FQNEAQ, per germline. The CDR3 bases are TGTGCCAGCAGCTTAGGTAGCCAGCTCTCTGGGGCCAACGTCCTGACTTTC. Translated, it gives CASSLGSQLSGANVLTF.

This chain links TRBV27 with TRBJ1-1, with D unclear. This CDR3 is built from 13 residues. Trimming removed 7 bases from V and 1 base from J, with 10 bases in between. In germline, CDR1 is MNHEY, CDR2 SMNVEV (reference sequence). In DNA, the CDR3 is TGTGCCAGCATCTCGAACAAGAACACTGAAGCTTTCTTT. As protein: CASISNKNTEAFF.

This chain connects TRBV27 to TRBJ1-2; D is possibly TRBD1 (6 bases). CDR1 is MNHEY, CDR2 SMNVEV, per germline (reference sequence). Trimming left V 6 bases short and J 6 bases short, with 17 bases between. The CDR3 is 14 amino acids. CDR3 residues: CASRLTRQGHGYTF. The CDR3 DNA follows: TGTGCCAGCAGGCTCACCCGGCAGGGGCATGGCTACACCTTC.